This TCR beta chain was found in a study of siplizumab effects on memory and regulatory T cells. Regarding the study as a whole: Only a minor fraction of alloreactive clones mapped to unstimulated subsets. Naive T cells appeared more varied than memory cells and looked like key alloresponse contributors.

As for this clone: The target antigen is unknown.

The V gene's germline CDR1 is MNHEY and CDR2 SVGAGI. The CDR3 length is 15 residues. V was pared by 7 bases and J by 6 bases, with 11 bases of the junction left unmatched. Produced via immunoSEQ multiplex PCR; TCRdb's table is partial and in-frame only. Of under 150,000 clones in the sample, roughly 94% are singletons; the top ten hold roughly 1.5%. This TCR was sampled from a human donor in good health. The chain couples TRBV6-5 to TRBJ2-1, with 8 bases that match TRBD1. The sample was non-Treg CD4+ T cells sorted from blood. CDR3 sequence reads: CASTNPGQGGNEQFF. The CDR3 DNA is TGTGCCAGCACAAACCCCGGACAGGGAGGCAATGAGCAGTTCTTC.